The 3 T cell receptor beta chains in this list originate from one sample, sequenced in a study of blood T cell repertoires in COVID-19. Sequenced by immunoSEQ multiplex PCR; TCRdb stores in-frame clones only, minus some. The table lists about 170,000 clones, roughly nine tenths of them singletons. Input material: peripheral blood. The source of these receptors is a woman aged 55-69 years with COVID-19, enrolled during active disease.

The V call is TRBV5-4, the J call TRBJ2-2, with a weak D call TRBD2 (6 bases). CDR3 length: 14 amino acids. The germline V gene encodes CDR1 SGHNT and CDR2 YYREEE (reference sequence). Trimming shortened V by 0 bases and J by 7 bases, and 10 bases separated the two germline ends. As DNA, the CDR3 is TGTGCCAGCAGCTTGGGGAGGGTTGGCGGGGAGCTGTTTTTT. Translating it yields CASSLGRVGGELFF.

The chain carries TRBV9 and TRBJ2-7; 8 nucleotides match TRBD1. The CDR3 length is 14 residues. Per germline, CDR1 SGDLS and CDR2 YYNGEE. Unmatched junction bases numbered 7, after V lost 4 bases and J lost 4 bases. CDR3 coding DNA: TGTGCCAGCAGCCCCCTAGGACAGGGTTACGAGCAGTACTTC. It specifies CASSPLGQGYEQYF.

CDR3 sequence: CAWSSLGQGSQETQYF. Here the CDR3 DNA reads TGTGCCTGGAGTTCCTTGGGACAGGGGTCCCAAGAGACCCAGTACTTC. This chain links TRBV30 with TRBJ2-5; 10 positions match TRBD1. The J segment lost 1 base and the V segment lost 2 bases, leaving 7 bases of the junction unmatched. The CDR3 is 16 amino acids. Germline CDR1 reads GTSNPN; CDR2 reads SVGIG (reference sequence).